One sample yielded the 8 T cell receptor beta chains listed below, sequenced in a study of T-cell reconstitution after alpha-beta-depleted transplantation in children. Library preparation (for TCRbeta) was performed with unique molecular identifiers. TCRdb reprocessed the PCR reads with MiXCR, giving one entry per CDR3 protein. The table lists fewer than 700,000 distinct CDR3 sequences, 13% of them singletons. Sequenced here: PBMCs, mostly from graft donor cells, sampled 360 days after TCRalphabeta/CD19-depleted stem cell transplant. The receptor set was obtained from a male patient aged 10-17 years who had a stem cell transplant for acute myeloid leukemia, so the T cells may come from the graft donor.

This clonotype was counted many times. This chain uses TRBV5-1 with TRBJ2-2; perhaps TRBD2 as D (6 bases). The germline CDR1 and CDR2 sequences are SGHRS and YFSETQ. V dropped 3 bases and J dropped 4 bases, with 10 bases sitting between them. The CDR3 runs 14 residues. The CDR3 here is CASSSGTSTGELFF. The CDR3 nucleotides are TGCGCCAGCAGCTCCGGGACTTCCACCGGGGAGCTGTTTTTT. Complete variable domain (other parts from reference TRBV5-1 and TRBJ2-2): KAGVTQTPRYLIKTRGQQVTLSCSPISGHRSVSWYQQTPGQGLQFLFEYFSETQRNKGNFPGRFSGRQFSNSRSEMNVSTLELGDSALYLCASSSGTSTGELFFGEGSRLTVL.

This clonotype was detected a few times. This rearrangement joins TRBV18 to TRBJ2-1; maybe TRBD1 (9 bases). V was cut by 4 bases and J by 4 bases, with 29 bases left in between. Germline assignment: CDR1 KGHSH and CDR2 LQKENI. CDR3 size: 20 residues. For the CDR3, the DNA is TGTGCCAGCTCACTTCCCGGGACAGGGACCGGCGGGAGGTATTACAATGAGCAGTTCTTC. It yields the protein CASSLPGTGTGGRYYNEQFF.

This clonotype has ten or more counts. This sequence joins TRBV5-1 and TRBJ2-7, with D possibly being TRBD1 or TRBD2 (5 bases each). The germline V gene encodes CDR1 SGHRS and CDR2 YFSETQ. The ends were cut back, 10 bases at V and 1 base at J, with 21 bases in the middle. This CDR3 region has 15 residues. The CDR3 coding sequence is TGCGCCTTACAGCGGTCTGGGGGACCTTCCTACGAGCAGTACTTC. It translates to CALQRSGGPSYEQYF.

In DNA, the CDR3 is TGCGCCAGCAGCCAAGATCCGGACAGGGTTTGGGTCTTCAATGAGCAGTTCTTC. Protein sequence: CASSQDPDRVWVFNEQFF. The V call is TRBV4-3, the J call TRBJ2-1; 8 nucleotides agree with TRBD1. V was clipped by 0 bases and J by 6 bases; unmatched bases: 13. There are 18 residues in the CDR3. Germline V gives CDR1 LGHNA, CDR2 YSLEER.

CDR3 coding DNA: TGCAGTGCCCCGGATATGGTCAGGGAGAGCACAGATACGCAGTATTTT. As protein: CSAPDMVRESTDTQYF. The chain links TRBV20-1 to TRBJ2-3, with D perhaps matching TRBD1 or TRBD2 (5 bases each). CDR3 length equals 16 residues. Trimming took off 6 bases at V and 0 bases at J, with 19 bases between the two ends. Germline-derived CDR1 and CDR2 are DFQATT and SNEGSKA (reference sequence).

The rearrangement links TRBV5-1 to TRBJ2-7, with 9 bases identical to TRBD1. This CDR3 is built from 16 residues. Germline V gene lookup returns CDR1 SGHRS and CDR2 YFSETQ. Trimming took 5 bases from V and 5 from J; bases not matched to a gene: 14. The CDR3 here is CASRKGWDRERNEQYF. The CDR3 coding sequence is TGCGCCAGCAGAAAGGGGTGGGACAGGGAGAGAAACGAGCAGTACTTC.

This clonotype was seen only a few times. The V gene is TRBV12-3 or TRBV12-4, the J gene TRBJ1-5; no definite D call. Between the trimmed V and J ends, which lost 5 bases and 3 bases, there was a span of 17 bases. This CDR3 contains 16 residues. The CDR3 bases are TGTGCCAGCAGTCAATCCCGATCGCTTTACAATCAGCCCCAGCATTTT. This codes for CASSQSRSLYNQPQHF.

This chain uses TRBV27 with TRBJ2-5, with 11 nucleotides matching TRBD1. Per germline, CDR1 MNHEY and CDR2 SMNVEV (reference sequence). The CDR3 has 15 amino acids. V dropped 8 bases and J dropped 1; count of bases not matched to a gene: 6. CDR3 amino acids: CASAQGQGVQETQYF. CDR3 DNA: TGTGCCAGCGCACAGGGACAGGGGGTCCAAGAGACCCAGTACTTC.